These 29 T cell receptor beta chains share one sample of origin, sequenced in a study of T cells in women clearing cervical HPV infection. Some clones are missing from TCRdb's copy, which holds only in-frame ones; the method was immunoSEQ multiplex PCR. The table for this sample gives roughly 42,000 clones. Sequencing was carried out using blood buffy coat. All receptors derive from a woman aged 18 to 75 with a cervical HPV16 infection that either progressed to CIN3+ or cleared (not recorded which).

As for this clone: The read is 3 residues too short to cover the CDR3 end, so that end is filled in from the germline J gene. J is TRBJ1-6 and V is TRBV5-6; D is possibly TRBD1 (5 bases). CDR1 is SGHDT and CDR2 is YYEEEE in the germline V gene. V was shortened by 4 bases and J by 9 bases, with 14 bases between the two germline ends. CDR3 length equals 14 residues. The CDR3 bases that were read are TGTGCCAGCAGCCCTGACAGAGTGTCTTCACCC. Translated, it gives CASSPDRVSSP. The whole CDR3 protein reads CASSPDRVSSPLHF.

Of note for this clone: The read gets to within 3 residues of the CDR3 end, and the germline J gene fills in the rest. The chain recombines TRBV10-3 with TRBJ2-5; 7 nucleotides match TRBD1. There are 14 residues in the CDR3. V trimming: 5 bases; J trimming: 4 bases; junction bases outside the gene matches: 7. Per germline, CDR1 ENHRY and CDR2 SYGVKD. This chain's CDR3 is CAISKGAAGETQYF. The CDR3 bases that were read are TGTGCCATCAGTAAGGGGGCGGCTGGAGAGACC.

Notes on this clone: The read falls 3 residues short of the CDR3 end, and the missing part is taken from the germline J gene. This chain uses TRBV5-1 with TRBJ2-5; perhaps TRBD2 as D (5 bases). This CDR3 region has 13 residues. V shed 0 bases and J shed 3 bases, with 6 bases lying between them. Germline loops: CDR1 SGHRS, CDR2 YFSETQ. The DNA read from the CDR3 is TGCGCCAGCAGCTTGGTCGGGGAAGAGACC. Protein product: CASSLVGEET. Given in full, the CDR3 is CASSLVGEETQYF.

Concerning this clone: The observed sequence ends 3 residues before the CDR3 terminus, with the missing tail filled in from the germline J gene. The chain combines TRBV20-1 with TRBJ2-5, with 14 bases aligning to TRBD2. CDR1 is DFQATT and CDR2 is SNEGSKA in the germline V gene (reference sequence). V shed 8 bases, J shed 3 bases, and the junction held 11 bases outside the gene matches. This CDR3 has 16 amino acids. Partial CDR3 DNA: TGCAGTACCAAAACTAGGACTAGCGGGGGGAAAGAGACC. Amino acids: CSTKTRTSGGKET. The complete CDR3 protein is CSTKTRTSGGKETQYF.

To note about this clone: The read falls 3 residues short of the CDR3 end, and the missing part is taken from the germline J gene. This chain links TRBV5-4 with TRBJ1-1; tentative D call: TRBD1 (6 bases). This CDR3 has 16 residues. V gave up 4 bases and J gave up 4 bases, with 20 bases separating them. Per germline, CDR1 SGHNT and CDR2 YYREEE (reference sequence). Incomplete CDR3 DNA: TGTGCCAGCAGCGCCCAGGGAGTTACCAGGGGCACTGAA. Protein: CASSAQGVTRGTE. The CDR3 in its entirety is CASSAQGVTRGTEAFF.

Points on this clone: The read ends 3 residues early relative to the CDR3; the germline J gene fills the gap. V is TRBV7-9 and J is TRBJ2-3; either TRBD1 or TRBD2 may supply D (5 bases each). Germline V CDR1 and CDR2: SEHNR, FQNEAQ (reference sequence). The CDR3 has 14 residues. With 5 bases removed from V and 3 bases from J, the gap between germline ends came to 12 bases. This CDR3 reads CASSLGEGTDTQYF. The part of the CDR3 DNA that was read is TGTGCCAGCAGCCTCGGAGAGGGGACAGATACG. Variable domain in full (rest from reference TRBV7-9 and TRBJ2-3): DTGVSQNPRHKITKRGQNVTFRCDPISEHNRLYWYRQTLGQGPEFLTYFQNEAQLEKSRLLSDRFSAERPKGSFSTLEIQRTEQGDSAMYLCASSLGEGTDTQYFGPGTRLTVL.

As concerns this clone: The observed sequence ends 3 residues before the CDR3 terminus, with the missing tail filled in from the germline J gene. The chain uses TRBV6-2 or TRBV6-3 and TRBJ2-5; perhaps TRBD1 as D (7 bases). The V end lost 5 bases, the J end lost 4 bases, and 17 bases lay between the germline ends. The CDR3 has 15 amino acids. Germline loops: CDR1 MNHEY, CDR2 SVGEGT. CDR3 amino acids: CASSDNRGGGETQYF. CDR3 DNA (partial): TGTGCCAGCAGTGACAACAGGGGAGGAGGAGAGACC.

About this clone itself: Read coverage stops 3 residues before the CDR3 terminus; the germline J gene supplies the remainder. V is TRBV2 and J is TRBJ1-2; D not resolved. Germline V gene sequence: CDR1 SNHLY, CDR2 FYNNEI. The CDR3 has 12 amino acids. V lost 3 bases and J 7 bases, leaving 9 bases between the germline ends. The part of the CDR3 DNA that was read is TGTGCCAGCAGTGAGGGTCGGGTTGGC. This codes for CASSEGRVG. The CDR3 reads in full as CASSEGRVGYTF.

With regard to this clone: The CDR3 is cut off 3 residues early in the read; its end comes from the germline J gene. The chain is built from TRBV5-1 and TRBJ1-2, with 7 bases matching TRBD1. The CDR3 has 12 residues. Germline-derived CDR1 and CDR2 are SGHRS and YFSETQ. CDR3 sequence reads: CASSLTGVGYTF. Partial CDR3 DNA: TGCGCCAGCAGCTTGACAGGGGTGGGC. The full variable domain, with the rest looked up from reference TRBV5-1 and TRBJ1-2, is KAGVTQTPRYLIKTRGQQVTLSCSPISGHRSVSWYQQTPGQGLQFLFEYFSETQRNKGNFPGRFSGRQFSNSRSEMNVSTLELGDSALYLCASSLTGVGYTFGSGTRLTVV.

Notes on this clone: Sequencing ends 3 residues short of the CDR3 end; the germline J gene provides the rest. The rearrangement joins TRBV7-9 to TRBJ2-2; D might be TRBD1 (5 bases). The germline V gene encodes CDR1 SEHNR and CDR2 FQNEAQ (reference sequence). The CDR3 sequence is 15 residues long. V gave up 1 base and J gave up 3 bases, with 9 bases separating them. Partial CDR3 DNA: TGTGCCAGCAGCTTAGGCCAGGGCGACACCGGGGAG. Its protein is CASSLGQGDTGE. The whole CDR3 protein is CASSLGQGDTGELFF.

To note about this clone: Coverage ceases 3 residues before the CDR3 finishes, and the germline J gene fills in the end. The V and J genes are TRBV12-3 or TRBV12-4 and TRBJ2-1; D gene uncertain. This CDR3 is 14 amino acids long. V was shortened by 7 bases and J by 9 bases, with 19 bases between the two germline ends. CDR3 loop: CASTISPANSEQFF. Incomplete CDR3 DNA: TGTGCCAGCACTATAAGTCCCGCCAACAGTGAG.

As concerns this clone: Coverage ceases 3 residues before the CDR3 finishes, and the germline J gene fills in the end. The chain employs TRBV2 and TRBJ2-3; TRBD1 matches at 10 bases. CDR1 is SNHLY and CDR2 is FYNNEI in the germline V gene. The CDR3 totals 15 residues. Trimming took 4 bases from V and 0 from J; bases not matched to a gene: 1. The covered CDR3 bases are TGTGCCAGCAGTGGACAGGGGGCGAGCACAGATACG. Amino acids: CASSGQGASTDT. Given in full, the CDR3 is CASSGQGASTDTQYF.

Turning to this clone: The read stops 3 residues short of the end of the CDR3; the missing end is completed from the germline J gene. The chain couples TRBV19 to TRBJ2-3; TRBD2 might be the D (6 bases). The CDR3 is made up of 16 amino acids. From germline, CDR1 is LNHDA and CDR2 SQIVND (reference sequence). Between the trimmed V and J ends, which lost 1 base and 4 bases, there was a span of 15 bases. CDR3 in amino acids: CASSIAVLGTPDTQYF. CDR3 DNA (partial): TGTGCCAGTAGTATAGCAGTTTTGGGGACTCCAGATACG.

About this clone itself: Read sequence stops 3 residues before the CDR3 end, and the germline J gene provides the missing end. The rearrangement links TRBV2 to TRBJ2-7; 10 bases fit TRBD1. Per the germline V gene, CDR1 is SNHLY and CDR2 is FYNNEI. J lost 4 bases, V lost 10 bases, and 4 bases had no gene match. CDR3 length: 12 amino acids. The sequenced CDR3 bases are TGTGCCATTGGGACAGGGGAATACGAG. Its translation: CAIGTGEYE. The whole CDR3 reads CAIGTGEYEQYF.

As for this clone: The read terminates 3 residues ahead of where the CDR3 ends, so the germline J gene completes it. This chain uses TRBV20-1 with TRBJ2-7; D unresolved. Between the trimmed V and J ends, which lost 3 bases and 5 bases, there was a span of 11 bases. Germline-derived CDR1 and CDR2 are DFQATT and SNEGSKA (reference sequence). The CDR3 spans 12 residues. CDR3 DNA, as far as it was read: TGCAGTGCTAGTAGTCGTCGCGACGAG. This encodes CSASSRRDE. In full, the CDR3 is CSASSRRDEQYF.

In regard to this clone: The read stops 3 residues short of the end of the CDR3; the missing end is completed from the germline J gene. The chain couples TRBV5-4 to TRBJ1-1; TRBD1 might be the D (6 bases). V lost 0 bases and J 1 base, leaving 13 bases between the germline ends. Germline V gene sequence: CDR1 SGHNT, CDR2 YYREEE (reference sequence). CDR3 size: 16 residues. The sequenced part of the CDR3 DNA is TGTGCCAGCAGCTTGGGCAGGGGATTAGGGAACACTGAA. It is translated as CASSLGRGLGNTE. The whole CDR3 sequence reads CASSLGRGLGNTEAFF.

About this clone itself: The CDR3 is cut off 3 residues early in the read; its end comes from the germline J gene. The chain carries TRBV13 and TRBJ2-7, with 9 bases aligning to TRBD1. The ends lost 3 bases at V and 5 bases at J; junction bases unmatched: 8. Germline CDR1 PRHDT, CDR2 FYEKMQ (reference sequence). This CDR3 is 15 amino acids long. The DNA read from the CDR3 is TGTGCCAGCAGCTTTAAAGGGGACAGGGCTCACGAG. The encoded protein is CASSFKGDRAHE. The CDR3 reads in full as CASSFKGDRAHEQYF.

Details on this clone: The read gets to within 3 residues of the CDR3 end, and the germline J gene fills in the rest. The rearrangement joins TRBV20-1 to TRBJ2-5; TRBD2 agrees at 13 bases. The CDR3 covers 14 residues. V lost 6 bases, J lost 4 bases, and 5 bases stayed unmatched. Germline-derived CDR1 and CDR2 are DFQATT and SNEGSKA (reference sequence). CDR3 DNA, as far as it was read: TGCAGTGCAACTAGCGGGGGGGCCGCAGAGACC. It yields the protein CSATSGGAAET. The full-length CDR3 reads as CSATSGGAAETQYF.

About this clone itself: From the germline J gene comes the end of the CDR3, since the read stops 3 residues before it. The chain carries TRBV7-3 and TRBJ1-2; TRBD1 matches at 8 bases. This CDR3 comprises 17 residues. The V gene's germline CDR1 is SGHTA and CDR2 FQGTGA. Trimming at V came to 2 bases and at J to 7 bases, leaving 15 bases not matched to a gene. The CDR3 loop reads CASSLGISVRGRGGYTF. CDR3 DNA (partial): TGTGCCAGCAGCTTAGGAATTTCGGTCAGGGGGCGCGGTGGC.

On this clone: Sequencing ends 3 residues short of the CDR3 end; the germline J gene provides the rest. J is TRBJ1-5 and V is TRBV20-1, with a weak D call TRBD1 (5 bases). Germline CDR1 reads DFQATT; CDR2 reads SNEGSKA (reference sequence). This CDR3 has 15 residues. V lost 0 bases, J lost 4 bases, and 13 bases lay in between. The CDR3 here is CSARDVRALNQPQHF. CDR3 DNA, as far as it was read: TGCAGTGCTAGAGATGTCAGGGCGCTTAATCAGCCC.

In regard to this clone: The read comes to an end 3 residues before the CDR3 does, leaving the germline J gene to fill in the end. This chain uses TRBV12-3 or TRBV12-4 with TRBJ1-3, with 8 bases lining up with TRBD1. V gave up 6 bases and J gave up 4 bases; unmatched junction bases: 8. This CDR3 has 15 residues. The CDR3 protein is CASSPGGAGGNTIYF. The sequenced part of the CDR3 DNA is TGTGCCAGCAGCCCAGGGGGCGCAGGGGGAAACACC.

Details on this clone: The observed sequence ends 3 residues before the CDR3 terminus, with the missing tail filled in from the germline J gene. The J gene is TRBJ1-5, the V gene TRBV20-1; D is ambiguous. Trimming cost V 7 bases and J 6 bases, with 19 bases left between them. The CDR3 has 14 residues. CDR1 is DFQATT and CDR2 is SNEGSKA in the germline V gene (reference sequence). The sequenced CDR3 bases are TGCAGTGTTTTGGCTTCTCCCATGTTTCAGCCC. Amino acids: CSVLASPMFQP. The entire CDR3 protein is CSVLASPMFQPQHF.

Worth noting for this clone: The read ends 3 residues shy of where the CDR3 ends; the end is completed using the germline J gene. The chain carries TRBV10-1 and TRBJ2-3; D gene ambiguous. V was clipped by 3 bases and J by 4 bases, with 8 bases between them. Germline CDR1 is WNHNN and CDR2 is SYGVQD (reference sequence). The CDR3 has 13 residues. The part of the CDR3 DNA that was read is TGCGCCAGCAGTGACCTGTCCCCAGATACG. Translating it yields CASSDLSPDT. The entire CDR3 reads CASSDLSPDTQYF.

CDR3 in amino acids: CASSSDRGRGGYTF. The DNA read from the CDR3 is TGTGCCAGCAGCTCGGACAGGGGGCGCGGGGGC. The chain recombines TRBV13 with TRBJ1-2; 11 bases map to TRBD1. The read ends 3 residues shy of where the CDR3 ends; the end is completed using the germline J gene. CDR1 PRHDT and CDR2 FYEKMQ come from the germline V gene (reference sequence). This CDR3 spans 14 amino acids.

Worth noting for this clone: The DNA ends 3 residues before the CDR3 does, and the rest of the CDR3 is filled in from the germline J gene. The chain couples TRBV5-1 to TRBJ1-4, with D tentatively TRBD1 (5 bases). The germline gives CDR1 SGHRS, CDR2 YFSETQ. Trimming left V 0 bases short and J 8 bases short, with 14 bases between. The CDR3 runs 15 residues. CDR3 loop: CASSLGRGAGEKLFF. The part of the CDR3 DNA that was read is TGCGCCAGCAGCTTGGGGAGAGGGGCTGGGGAAAAA.

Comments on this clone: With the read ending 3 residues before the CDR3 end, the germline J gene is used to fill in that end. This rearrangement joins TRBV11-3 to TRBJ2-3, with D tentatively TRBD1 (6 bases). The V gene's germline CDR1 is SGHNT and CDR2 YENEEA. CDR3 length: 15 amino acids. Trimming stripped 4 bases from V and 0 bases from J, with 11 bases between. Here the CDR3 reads CASSSGQISTDTQYF. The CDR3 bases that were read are TGTGCCAGCAGCTCCGGACAGATTAGCACAGATACG.

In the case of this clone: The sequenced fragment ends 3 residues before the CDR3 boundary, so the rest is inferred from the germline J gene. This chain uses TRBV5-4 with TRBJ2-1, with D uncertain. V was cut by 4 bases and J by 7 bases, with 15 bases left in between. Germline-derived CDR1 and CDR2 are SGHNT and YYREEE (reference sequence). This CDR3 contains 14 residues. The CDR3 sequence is CASSPAATINEQFF. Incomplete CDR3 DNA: TGTGCCAGCAGCCCTGCTGCTACGATTAATGAG.

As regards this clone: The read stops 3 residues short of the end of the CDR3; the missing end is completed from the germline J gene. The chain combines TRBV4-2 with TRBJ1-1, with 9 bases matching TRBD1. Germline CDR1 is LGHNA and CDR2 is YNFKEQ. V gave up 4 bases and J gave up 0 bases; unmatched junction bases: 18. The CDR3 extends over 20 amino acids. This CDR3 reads CASSPSPADRGMGMNTEAFF. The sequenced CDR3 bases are TGTGCCAGCAGCCCCTCCCCCGCGGACAGGGGAATGGGCATGAACACTGAA.

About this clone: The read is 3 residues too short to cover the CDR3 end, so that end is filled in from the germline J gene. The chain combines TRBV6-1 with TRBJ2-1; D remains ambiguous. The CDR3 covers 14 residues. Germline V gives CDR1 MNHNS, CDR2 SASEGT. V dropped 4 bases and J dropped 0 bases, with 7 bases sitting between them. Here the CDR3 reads CASSASSSYNEQFF. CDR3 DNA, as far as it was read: TGTGCCAGCAGTGCCTCTAGCTCCTACAATGAG.